A selection of T cell receptor beta chains follows, all from one sample in a study of CD8 T cells in Susac syndrome. TCRdb re-called the immunoSEQ multiplex PCR reads with MiXCR, one entry per CDR3 protein. The sample has over 95,000 distinct CDR3 sequences, about 93% seen once; the top ten hold about 0.15%. The sequencing sample was made of CD4+ T cells from PBMCs. Every receptor here comes from a human donor in good health. Both conserved end residues are part of each CDR3. D genes are given only for firm matches. Clone size appears in some rows only: once, few, many, or a class for an expanded clone.

TRBJ2-7,TRBV9,NA,TRBD1,TGTGCCAGCAGCGTAGGACCCGGGACAGGGTCCTACGAGCAGTACTTC,CASSVGPGTGSYEQYF
TRBJ2-1,TRBV27,NA,TRBD2,TGTGCCAGCAGTCCCACAATCCCACTAGCGGGGTCTCCCAATGAGCAGTTCTTC,CASSPTIPLAGSPNEQFF
TRBJ1-5,TRBV7-9,once,NA,TGTGCCAGCAGCGCAGGGGAGGGCAATCAGCCCCAGCATTTT,CASSAGEGNQPQHF
TRBJ2-1,TRBV9,NA,NA,TGTGCCAGCAGCGGGCTAGGATATGAGCAGTTCTTC,CASSGLGYEQFF
TRBJ1-1,TRBV18,NA,NA,TGTGCCAGCTCCCTCCTTGATAAAATGAACACTGAAGCTTTCTTT,CASSLLDKMNTEAFF
TRBJ2-6,TRBV12-3/TRBV12-4,NA,NA,TGTGCCAGCAGTCGGGGACGGAGCTCTGGGGCCAACGTCCTGACTTTC,CASSRGRSSGANVLTF
TRBJ2-2,TRBV14,NA,NA,TGTGCCAGCAGTCGTAAGCCCAACACCGGGGAGCTGTTTTTT,CASSRKPNTGELFF
TRBJ1-2,TRBV14,NA,TRBD1,TGTGCCAGCACCTTCGACAGGGGCAGTGGCTACACCTTC,CASTFDRGSGYTF
TRBJ1-1,TRBV18,NA,NA,TGTGCCAGCTCACCCCTAGACAGCTCCGACACTGAAGCTTTCTTT,CASSPLDSSDTEAFF
TRBJ1-1,TRBV6-6,NA,NA,TGTGCCAGCAGTCCTGGGACCGGTGCTTTCTTT,CASSPGTGAFF
TRBJ2-1,TRBV7-2,NA,NA,TGTGCCAGCAGGGGAGACATCAATGAGCAGTTCTTC,CASRGDINEQFF
TRBJ1-2,TRBV18,NA,NA,TGTGCCAGCTCACCGGCCGGGGGCCGCCCTGCTGGCTACACCTTC,CASSPAGGRPAGYTF
TRBJ2-7,TRBV20-1,NA,TRBD2,TGCAGTTCCCCCCGACCTAGCGGGGGCTCCTACGAGCAGTACTTC,CSSPRPSGGSYEQYF
TRBJ2-1,TRBV3-1,NA,NA,TGTGCCAGCAGCCAGGTGGGGGGGCCCGTTGAGCAGTTCTTC,CASSQVGGPVEQFF
TRBJ2-3,TRBV20-1,once,TRBD2,TGCAGTGCTAGGGGACTAGCGGGGCCCACAGATACGCAGTATTTT,CSARGLAGPTDTQYF
TRBJ2-1,TRBV29-1,NA,NA,TGCAGCGTTGGGCTAACCGGTGAGCAGTTCTTC,CSVGLTGEQFF
TRBJ1-1,TRBV28,NA,TRBD1,TGTGCCAGCAGTCGCCGGACAGGGGCGAACACTGAAGCTTTCTTT,CASSRRTGANTEAFF
TRBJ1-1,TRBV29-1,NA,NA,TGCAGCGTTGGGGACATGGTCCAGGGGAATTCTTTCTTT,CSVGDMVQGNSFF
TRBJ1-2,TRBV10-3,NA,TRBD1,TGTGCCATCAGTGCAGGGGGAAGGGACTATGGCTACACCTTC,CAISAGGRDYGYTF
TRBJ2-7,TRBV20-1,NA,TRBD1,TGCAGTGCTGGGACAGCAATCTCCTACGAGCAGTACTTC,CSAGTAISYEQYF
TRBJ2-2,TRBV19,NA,NA,TGTGCCAGTAGCTTCGGGGCAGGGGAAAACACCGGGGAGCTGTTTTTT,CASSFGAGENTGELFF
TRBJ2-1,TRBV5-1,NA,NA,TGCGCCAGCAGCTTGGGGACTCTCAATGAGCAGTTCTTC,CASSLGTLNEQFF
TRBJ1-1,TRBV3-1,NA,TRBD1,TGTGCCAGCGTAGGGACAGGGGCTGAAGCTTTCTTT,CASVGTGAEAFF
TRBJ1-2,TRBV5-4,NA,NA,TGTGCCAGCAGCTTGGCAGGGGACTATGGCTACACCTTC,CASSLAGDYGYTF
TRBJ1-2,TRBV12-3/TRBV12-4,once,NA,TGTGCCAGCAGCAGACGGAGTGGCTACACCTTC,CASSRRSGYTF
TRBJ2-1,TRBV19,NA,TRBD2,TGTGCCAGTAGTCCATGGACTAGCGGCTACAATGAGCAGTTCTTC,CASSPWTSGYNEQFF
TRBJ1-1,TRBV14,NA,NA,TGTGCCAGCAGTGAACAGCAGGCGGCCGGCCCTGAAGCTTTCTTT,CASSEQQAAGPEAFF
TRBJ2-2,TRBV4-3,NA,TRBD1,TGCGCCAGCAGCCAAGACACAGGGGGAGCCTTAGGGGAGCTGTTTTTT,CASSQDTGGALGELFF
TRBJ1-4,TRBV7-9,NA,TRBD1,TGTGCCAGCAGCTCATTCCGGGACAGCGAAAAACTGTTTTTT,CASSSFRDSEKLFF
TRBJ1-1,TRBV14,NA,NA,TGTGCCAGCAGCCGGGGGGCGGACACTGAAGCTTTCTTT,CASSRGADTEAFF
TRBJ2-1,TRBV7-2,NA,NA,TGTGCCAGCAGCCCAGGGACGGAGGTCCCCAGGCTCTTC,CASSPGTEVPRLF
TRBJ2-7,TRBV20-1,few,TRBD1,TGCAGTGCACGGGGGACAGGGGACGGAGAGCAGTACTTC,CSARGTGDGEQYF
TRBJ1-3,TRBV7-2,NA,NA,TGTGCCAGCAGCCTAGAGGCCGCTGGGGGGGCACAGGGAAACACCATATATTTT,CASSLEAAGGAQGNTIYF
TRBJ2-7,TRBV4-3,NA,NA,TGCGCCAGCAGCCAACCGCACGGGACCGAGCAGTACTTC,CASSQPHGTEQYF
TRBJ2-1,TRBV7-2,NA,TRBD2,TGTGCCAGCAGCTCAGCGGGGAAATTCAATGAGCAGTTCTTC,CASSSAGKFNEQFF
TRBJ2-3,TRBV7-2,NA,NA,TGTGCCAGCAGCTTAAATAGGATCGGCACAGATACGCAGTATTTT,CASSLNRIGTDTQYF